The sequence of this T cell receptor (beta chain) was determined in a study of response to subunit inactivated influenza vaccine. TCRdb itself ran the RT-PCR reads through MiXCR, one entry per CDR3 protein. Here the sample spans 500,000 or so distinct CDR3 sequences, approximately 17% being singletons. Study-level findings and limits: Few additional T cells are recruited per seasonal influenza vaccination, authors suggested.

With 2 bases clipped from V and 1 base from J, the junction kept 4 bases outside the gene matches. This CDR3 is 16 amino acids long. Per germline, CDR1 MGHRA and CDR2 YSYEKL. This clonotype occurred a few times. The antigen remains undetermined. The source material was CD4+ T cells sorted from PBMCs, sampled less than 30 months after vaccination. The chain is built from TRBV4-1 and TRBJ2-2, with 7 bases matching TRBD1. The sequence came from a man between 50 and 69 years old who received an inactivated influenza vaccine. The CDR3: CASSQPRGWNTGELFF. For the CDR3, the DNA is TGCGCCAGCAGCCAACCCAGGGGGTGGAACACCGGGGAGCTGTTTTTT.